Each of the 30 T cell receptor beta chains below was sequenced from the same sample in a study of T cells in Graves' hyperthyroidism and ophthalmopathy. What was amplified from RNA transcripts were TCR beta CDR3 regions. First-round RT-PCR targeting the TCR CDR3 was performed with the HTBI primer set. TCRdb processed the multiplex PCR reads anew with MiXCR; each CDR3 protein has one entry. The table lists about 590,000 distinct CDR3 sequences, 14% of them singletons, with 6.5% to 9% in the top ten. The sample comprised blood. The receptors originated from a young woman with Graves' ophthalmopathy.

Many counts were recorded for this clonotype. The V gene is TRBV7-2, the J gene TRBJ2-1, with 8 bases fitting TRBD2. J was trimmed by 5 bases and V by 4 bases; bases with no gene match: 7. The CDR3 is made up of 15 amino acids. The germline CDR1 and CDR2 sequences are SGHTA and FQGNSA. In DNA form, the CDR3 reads TGTGCCAGCAGCTCGAGCGGGAGATTCGACAATGAGCAGTTCTTC. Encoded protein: CASSSSGRFDNEQFF.

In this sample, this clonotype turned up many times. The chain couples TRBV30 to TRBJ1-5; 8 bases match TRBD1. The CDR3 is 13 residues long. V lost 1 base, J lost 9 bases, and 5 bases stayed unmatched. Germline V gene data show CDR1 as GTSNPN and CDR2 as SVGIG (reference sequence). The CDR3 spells CAWSGQGIRPQHF. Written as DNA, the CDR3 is TGTGCCTGGAGTGGACAGGGGATAAGGCCCCAGCATTTT.

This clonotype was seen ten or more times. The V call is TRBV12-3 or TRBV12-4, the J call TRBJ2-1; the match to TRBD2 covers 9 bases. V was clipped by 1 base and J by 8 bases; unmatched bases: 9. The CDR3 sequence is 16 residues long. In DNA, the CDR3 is TGTGCCAGCAGTTTAGGAACGCGGGAGGGCCTCTATGAGCAGTTCTTC. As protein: CASSLGTREGLYEQFF.

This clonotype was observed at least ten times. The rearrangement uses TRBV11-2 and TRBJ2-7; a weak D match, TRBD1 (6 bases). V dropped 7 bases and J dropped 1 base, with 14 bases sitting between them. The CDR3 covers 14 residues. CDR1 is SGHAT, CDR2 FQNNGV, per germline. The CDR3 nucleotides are TGTGCCAGCACCCCGGGACATCGGTCCTACGAGCAGTACTTC. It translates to CASTPGHRSYEQYF.

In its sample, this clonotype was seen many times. The CDR3, as DNA: TGTGCCAGCAGCGATCCCGGGACAGCCAATTTGGAGTACTTC. Amino acids: CASSDPGTANLEYF. The chain uses TRBV7-9 and TRBJ2-5; 7 nucleotides agree with TRBD1. V shed 5 bases and J 12 bases; nucleotides not matched to a gene: 15. In germline, CDR1 is SEHNR, CDR2 FQNEAQ (reference sequence). The CDR3 loop spans 14 amino acids.

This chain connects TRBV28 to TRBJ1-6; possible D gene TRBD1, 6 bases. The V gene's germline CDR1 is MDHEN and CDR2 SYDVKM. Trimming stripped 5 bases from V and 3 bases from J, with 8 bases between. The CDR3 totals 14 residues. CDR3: CASSPDSYNSPLHF. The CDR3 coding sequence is TGTGCCAGCAGTCCGGACAGCTATAATTCACCCCTCCACTTT.

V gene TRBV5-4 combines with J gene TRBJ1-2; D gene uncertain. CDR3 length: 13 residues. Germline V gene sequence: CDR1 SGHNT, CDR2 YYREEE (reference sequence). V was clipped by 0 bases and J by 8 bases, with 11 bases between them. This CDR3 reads CASSLVPNGGYTF. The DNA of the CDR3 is TGTGCCAGCAGCTTGGTTCCAAATGGAGGCTACACCTTC. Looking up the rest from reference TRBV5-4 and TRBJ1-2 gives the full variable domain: ETGVTQSPTHLIKTRGQQVTLRCSSQSGHNTVSWYQQALGQGPQFIFQYYREEENGRGNFPPRFSGLQFPNYSSELNVNALELDDSALYLCASSLVPNGGYTFGSGTRLTVV.

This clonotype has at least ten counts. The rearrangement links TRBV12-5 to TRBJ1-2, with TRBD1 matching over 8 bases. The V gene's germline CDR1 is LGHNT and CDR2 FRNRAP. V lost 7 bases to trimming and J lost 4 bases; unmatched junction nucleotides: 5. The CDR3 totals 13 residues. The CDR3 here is CASAGQGIYGYTF. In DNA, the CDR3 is TGTGCTAGTGCCGGACAGGGAATCTATGGCTACACCTTC.

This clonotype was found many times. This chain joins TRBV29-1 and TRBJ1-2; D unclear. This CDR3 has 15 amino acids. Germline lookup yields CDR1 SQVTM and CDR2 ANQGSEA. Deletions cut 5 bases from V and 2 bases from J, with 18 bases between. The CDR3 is CSVIISGGKNYGYTF. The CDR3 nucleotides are TGCAGCGTTATCATCTCTGGAGGGAAAAACTATGGCTACACCTTC.

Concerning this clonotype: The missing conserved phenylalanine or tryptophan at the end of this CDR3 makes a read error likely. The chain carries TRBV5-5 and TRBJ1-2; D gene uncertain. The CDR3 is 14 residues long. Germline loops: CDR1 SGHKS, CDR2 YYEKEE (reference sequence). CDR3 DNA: TGCGCCAGCAGCTCTGGATCGAGCGGGAACGGCTACACCCTC. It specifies CASSSGSSGNGYTL.

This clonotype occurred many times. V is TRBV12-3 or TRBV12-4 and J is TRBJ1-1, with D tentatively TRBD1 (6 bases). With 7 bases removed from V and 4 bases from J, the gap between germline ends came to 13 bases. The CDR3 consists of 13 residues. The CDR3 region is CASTTGWGTEAFF. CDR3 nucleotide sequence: TGTGCCAGCACTACAGGGTGGGGCACTGAAGCTTTCTTT.

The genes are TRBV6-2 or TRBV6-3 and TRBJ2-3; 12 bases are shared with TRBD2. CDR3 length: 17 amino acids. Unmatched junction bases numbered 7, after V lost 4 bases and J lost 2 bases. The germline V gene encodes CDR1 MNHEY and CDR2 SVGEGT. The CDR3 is CASSSRTSGNPTDTQYF. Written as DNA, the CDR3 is TGTGCCAGCAGTTCCCGGACTAGCGGGAACCCCACAGATACGCAGTATTTT.

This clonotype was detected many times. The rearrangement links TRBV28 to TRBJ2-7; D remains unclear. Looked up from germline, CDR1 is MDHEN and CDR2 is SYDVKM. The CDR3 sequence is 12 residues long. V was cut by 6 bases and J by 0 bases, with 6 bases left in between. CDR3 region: CASSSSSYEQYF. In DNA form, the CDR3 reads TGTGCCAGCAGCTCGAGCTCCTACGAGCAGTACTTC.

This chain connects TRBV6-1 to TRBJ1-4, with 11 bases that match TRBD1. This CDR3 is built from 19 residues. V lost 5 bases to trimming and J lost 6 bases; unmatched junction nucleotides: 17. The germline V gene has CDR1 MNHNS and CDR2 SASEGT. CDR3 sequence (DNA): TGTGCCAGCAGTCGATACTCCGGGACAGGGGGGGCAGATCATGAAAAACTGTTTTTT. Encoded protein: CASSRYSGTGGADHEKLFF.

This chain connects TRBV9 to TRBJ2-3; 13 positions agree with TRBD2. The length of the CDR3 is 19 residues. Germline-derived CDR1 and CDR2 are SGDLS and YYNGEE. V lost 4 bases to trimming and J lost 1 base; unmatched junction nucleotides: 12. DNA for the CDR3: TGTGCCAGCAGCAAAGACCCCCCGGGACTAGCGGGACGCACAGATACGCAGTATTTT. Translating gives CASSKDPPGLAGRTDTQYF.

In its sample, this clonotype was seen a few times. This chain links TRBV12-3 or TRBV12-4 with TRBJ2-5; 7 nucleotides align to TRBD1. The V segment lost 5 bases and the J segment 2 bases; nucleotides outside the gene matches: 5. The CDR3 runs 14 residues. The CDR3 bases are TGTGCCAGCAGTCACGAGGGGGCACAAGAGACCCAGTACTTC. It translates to CASSHEGAQETQYF.

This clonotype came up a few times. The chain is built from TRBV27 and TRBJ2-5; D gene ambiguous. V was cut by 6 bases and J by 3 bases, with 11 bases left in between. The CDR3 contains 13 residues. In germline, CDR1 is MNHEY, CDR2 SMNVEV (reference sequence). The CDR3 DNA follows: TGTGCCAGCAGCATTGGTTGGAAAGAGACCCAGTACTTC. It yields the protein CASSIGWKETQYF.

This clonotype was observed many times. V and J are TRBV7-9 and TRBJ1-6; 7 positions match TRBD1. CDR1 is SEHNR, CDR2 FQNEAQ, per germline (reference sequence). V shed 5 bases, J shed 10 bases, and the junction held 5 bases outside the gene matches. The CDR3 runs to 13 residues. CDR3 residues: CASSRQGDSPLHF. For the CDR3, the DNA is TGTGCCAGCAGCCGACAGGGCGACTCACCCCTCCACTTT.

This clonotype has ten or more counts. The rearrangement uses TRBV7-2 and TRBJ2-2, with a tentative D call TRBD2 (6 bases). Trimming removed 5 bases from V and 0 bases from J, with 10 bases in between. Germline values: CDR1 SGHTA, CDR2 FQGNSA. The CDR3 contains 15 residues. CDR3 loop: CASSRRGSNTGELFF. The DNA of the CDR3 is TGTGCCAGCAGCCGTCGGGGGTCGAACACCGGGGAGCTGTTTTTT.

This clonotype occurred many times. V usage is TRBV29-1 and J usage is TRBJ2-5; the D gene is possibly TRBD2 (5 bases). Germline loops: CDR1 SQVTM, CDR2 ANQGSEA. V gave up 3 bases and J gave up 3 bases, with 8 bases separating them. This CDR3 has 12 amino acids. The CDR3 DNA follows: TGCAGCGTTGACCGGGGTGAAGAGACCCAGTACTTC. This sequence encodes CSVDRGEETQYF.

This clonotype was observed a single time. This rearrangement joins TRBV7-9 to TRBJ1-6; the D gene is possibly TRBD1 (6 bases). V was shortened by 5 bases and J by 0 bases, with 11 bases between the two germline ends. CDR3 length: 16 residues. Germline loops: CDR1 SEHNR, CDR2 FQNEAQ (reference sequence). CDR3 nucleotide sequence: TGTGCCAGCAGCCCCGCAGGGGACTCCTATAATTCACCCCTCCACTTT. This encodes CASSPAGDSYNSPLHF.

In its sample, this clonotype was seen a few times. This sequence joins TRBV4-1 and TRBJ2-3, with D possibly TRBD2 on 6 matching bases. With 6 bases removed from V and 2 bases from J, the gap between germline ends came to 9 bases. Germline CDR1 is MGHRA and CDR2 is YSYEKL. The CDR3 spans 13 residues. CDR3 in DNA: TGCGCCAGCAGATCTAGCGACACAGATACGCAGTATTTT. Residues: CASRSSDTDTQYF.

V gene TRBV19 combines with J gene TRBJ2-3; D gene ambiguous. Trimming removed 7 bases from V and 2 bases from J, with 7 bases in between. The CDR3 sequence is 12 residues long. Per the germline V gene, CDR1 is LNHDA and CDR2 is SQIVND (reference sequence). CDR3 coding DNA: TGTGCCAGTAAAAAGACCACAGATACGCAGTATTTT. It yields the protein CASKKTTDTQYF.

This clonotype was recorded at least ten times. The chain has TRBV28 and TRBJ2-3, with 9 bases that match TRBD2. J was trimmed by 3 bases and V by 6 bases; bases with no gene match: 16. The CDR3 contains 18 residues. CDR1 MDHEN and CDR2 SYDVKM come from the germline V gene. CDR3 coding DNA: TGTGCCAGCAGCACCGGACCAGCGGGAGGAAGCGGGACAGATACGCAGTATTTT. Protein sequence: CASSTGPAGGSGTDTQYF.

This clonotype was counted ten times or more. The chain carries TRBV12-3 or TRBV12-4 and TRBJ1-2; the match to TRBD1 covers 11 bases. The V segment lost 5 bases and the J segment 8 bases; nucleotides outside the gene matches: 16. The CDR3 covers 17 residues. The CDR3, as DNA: TGTGCCAGCAGTGTCCGACTCACTCCGGGACAGGGGGAAGGCTACACCTTC. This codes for CASSVRLTPGQGEGYTF.

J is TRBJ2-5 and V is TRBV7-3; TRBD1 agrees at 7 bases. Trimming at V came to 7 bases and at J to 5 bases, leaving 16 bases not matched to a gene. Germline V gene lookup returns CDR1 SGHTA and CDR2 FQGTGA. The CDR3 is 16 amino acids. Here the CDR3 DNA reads TGTGCCAGCAACCCGTCGGCAGGGGGTTTCGGGGAGACCCAGTACTTC. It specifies CASNPSAGGFGETQYF.

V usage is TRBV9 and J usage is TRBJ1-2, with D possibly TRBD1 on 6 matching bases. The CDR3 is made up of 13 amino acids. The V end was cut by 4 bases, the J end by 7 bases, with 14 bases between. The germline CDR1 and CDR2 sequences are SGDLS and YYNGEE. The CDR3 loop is CASSPSSRGGYTF. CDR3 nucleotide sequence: TGTGCCAGCAGCCCCTCCAGCAGGGGTGGCTACACCTTC.

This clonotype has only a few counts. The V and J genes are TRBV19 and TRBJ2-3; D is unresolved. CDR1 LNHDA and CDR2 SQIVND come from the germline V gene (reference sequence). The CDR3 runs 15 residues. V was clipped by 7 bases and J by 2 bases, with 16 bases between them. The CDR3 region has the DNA TGTGCCAGTAAGTCCAGGCGCTCCTCCACAGATACGCAGTATTTT. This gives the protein CASKSRRSSTDTQYF.

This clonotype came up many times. The CDR3 reads CASSMVQGTYEQYF. CDR3 coding DNA: TGTGCCAGTAGTATGGTCCAGGGAACCTACGAGCAGTACTTC. This chain uses TRBV19 with TRBJ2-7; the D gene is possibly TRBD1 (5 bases). Germline CDR1 LNHDA, CDR2 SQIVND (reference sequence). The length of the CDR3 is 14 residues. Trimming removed 3 bases at V and 2 bases at J, with 11 bases between.

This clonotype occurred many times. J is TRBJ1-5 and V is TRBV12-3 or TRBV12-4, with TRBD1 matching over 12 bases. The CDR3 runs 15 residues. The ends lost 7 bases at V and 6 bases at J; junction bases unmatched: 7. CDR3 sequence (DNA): TGTGCCAGCACCACCGGGACAGGGGGCTCTCAGCCCCAGCATTTT. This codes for CASTTGTGGSQPQHF.